One and the same sample provided the 21 T cell receptor beta chains below, sequenced in a study of T cells in Graves' hyperthyroidism and ophthalmopathy. Template material for amplifying TCR beta CDR3 regions consisted of RNA transcripts. Primed by the HTBI set, a first-round RT-PCR was run on the TCR CDR3. TCRdb redid the calling of the multiplex PCR reads with MiXCR, one entry per CDR3 protein. The sample includes 540,000 or so distinct CDR3 sequences, 40% to 55% of them seen just once. Sequencing was carried out using peripheral blood or thyroid tissue (not recorded which). The source of these receptors is an adult woman with Graves' disease, either hyperthyroidism or ophthalmopathy (not recorded which).

The rearrangement links TRBV20-1 to TRBJ1-6; TRBD1 is a possible D gene (5 bases). V lost 2 bases to trimming and J lost 8 bases, with 10 bases between them. The CDR3 covers 13 residues. Germline lookup yields CDR1 DFQATT and CDR2 SNEGSKA (reference sequence). The DNA of the CDR3 is TGCAGTGCTAGACAGGGCATGGATTCACCCCTCCACTTT. Its protein product is CSARQGMDSPLHF.

This clonotype has ten or more counts. The rearrangement joins TRBV6-5 to TRBJ2-7, with TRBD2 matching 10 bases. From germline, CDR1 is MNHEY and CDR2 SVGAGI. The CDR3 has 15 amino acids. Trimming cost V 5 bases and J 1 base; bases outside gene matches: 5. CDR3 in DNA: TGTGCCAGCAGTCCCGTTAGCGGGGGGTCCTACGAGCAGTACTTC. Translation gives CASSPVSGGSYEQYF.

The chain uses TRBV19 and TRBJ2-7, with 13 bases identical to TRBD2. With 9 bases clipped from V and 3 bases from J, the junction kept 8 bases outside the gene matches. CDR1 is LNHDA, CDR2 SQIVND, per germline (reference sequence). CDR3 length: 15 amino acids. The CDR3 DNA sequence: TGTGCCAGCTCACGGACTAGCGGGAGATTCTACGAGCAGTACTTC. Residues: CASSRTSGRFYEQYF.

The V call is TRBV2, the J call TRBJ2-7; TRBD2 agrees at 11 bases. V was clipped by 5 bases and J by 8 bases; unmatched bases: 8. Germline V gene data show CDR1 as SNHLY and CDR2 as FYNNEI. The CDR3 totals 14 residues. The CDR3 loop reads CASSPPETSGKQYF. CDR3 sequence (DNA): TGTGCCAGCAGTCCCCCCGAGACTAGCGGGAAGCAGTACTTC.

This clonotype was detected a few times. This chain links TRBV25-1 with TRBJ1-3; no definite D call. Germline loops: CDR1 MGHDK, CDR2 SYGVNS. Trimming took off 4 bases at V and 8 bases at J, with 12 bases between the two ends. The CDR3 sequence is 13 residues long. This chain's CDR3 is CASSGVLGDTIYF. The CDR3, as DNA: TGTGCCAGCAGTGGGGTGCTTGGGGACACCATATATTTT. Supplemented by reference TRBV25-1 and TRBJ1-3, the full variable domain reads EADIYQTPRYLVIGTGKKITLECSQTMGHDKMYWYQQDPGMELHLIHYSYGVNSTEKGDLSSESTVSRIRTEHFPLTLESARPSHTSQYLCASSGVLGDTIYFGEGSWLTVV.

This rearrangement joins TRBV9 to TRBJ1-5, with D tentatively TRBD1 (6 bases). Germline CDR1 is SGDLS and CDR2 is YYNGEE. CDR3 length: 15 amino acids. V dropped 7 bases and J dropped 5 bases, with 19 bases sitting between them. The chain's CDR3 is CASGGGQSADQPQHF. The CDR3 nucleotides read TGTGCCAGCGGAGGAGGACAGTCTGCAGATCAGCCCCAGCATTTT.

The genes are TRBV29-1 and TRBJ1-2; tentative D call: TRBD1 (6 bases). Germline CDR1 and CDR2: SQVTM and ANQGSEA. Trimming took 4 bases from V and 7 from J, leaving 10 bases between them. This CDR3 comprises 11 residues. The DNA for the CDR3 is TGCAGCGTTGGAGGGGGATCTGGCTACACCTTC. Translated: CSVGGGSGYTF.

The V gene is TRBV10-3, the J gene TRBJ2-5; a possible D gene is TRBD1 (7 bases). This CDR3 has 12 residues. CDR1 and CDR2 from the germline V gene are ENHRY and SYGVKD. CDR3 nucleotides: TGTGCTAGAGTGTCAGGGGGGGAGACCCAGTACTTC. It is translated as CARVSGGETQYF.

This clonotype showed up many times. This chain links TRBV29-1 with TRBJ1-2; perhaps TRBD1 as D (6 bases). The V end was cut by 7 bases, the J end by 3 bases, with 15 bases between. This CDR3 is 13 amino acids long. The V gene's germline CDR1 is SQVTM and CDR2 ANQGSEA. CDR3: CSATGGGDYGYTF. The CDR3 bases are TGCAGCGCTACAGGAGGGGGGGACTATGGCTACACCTTC.

The rearrangement joins TRBV19 to TRBJ2-2; D may match TRBD1 or TRBD2 (6 bases each). The CDR3 is 13 residues long. Germline CDR1 is LNHDA and CDR2 is SQIVND (reference sequence). Trimming cost V 6 bases and J 6 bases, with 11 bases left between them. DNA for the CDR3: TGTGCCAGTAGCCCGGAGGGGGCCGGGGAGCTGTTTTTT. It specifies CASSPEGAGELFF.

This sequence joins TRBV3-1 and TRBJ1-1, with a possible D match to TRBD1 (5 bases). Germline V gene lookup returns CDR1 LGHDT and CDR2 YNNKEL (reference sequence). Trimming removed 8 bases at V and 5 bases at J, with 15 bases between. The CDR3 length is 13 residues. The chain's CDR3 is CASSSGGQTEAFF. CDR3 coding DNA: TGTGCCAGCTCTTCCGGGGGTCAGACTGAAGCTTTCTTT. The variable domain in full, completed from reference TRBV3-1 and TRBJ1-1, reads DTAVSQTPKYLVTQMGNDKSIKCEQNLGHDTMYWYKQDSKKFLKIMFSYNNKELIINETVPNRFSPKSPDKAHLNLHINSLELGDSAVYFCASSSGGQTEAFFGQGTRLTVV.

The chain combines TRBV2 with TRBJ1-5, with 8 bases identical to TRBD1. Germline V gene lookup returns CDR1 SNHLY and CDR2 FYNNEI. The V gene end was trimmed by 6 bases and the J gene end by 6 bases; junction bases not matched to a gene: 10. The CDR3 length is 15 residues. This chain's CDR3 is CASSPDRVGGQPQHF. Written as DNA, the CDR3 is TGTGCCAGCAGCCCGGACAGGGTAGGCGGTCAGCCCCAGCATTTT.

In DNA form, the CDR3 reads TGTGCCAGCAGTTCACGACAGGGATCCAACGAGCAGTACTTC. Its translation is CASSSRQGSNEQYF. This chain joins TRBV6-5 and TRBJ2-7; 7 bases match TRBD1. The CDR3 has 14 residues. Germline V gene lookup returns CDR1 MNHEY and CDR2 SVGAGI. V gave up 4 bases and J gave up 5 bases; unmatched junction bases: 8.

The V and J genes are TRBV27 and TRBJ1-5; TRBD1 might be the D (6 bases). Germline-derived CDR1 and CDR2 are MNHEY and SMNVEV (reference sequence). This CDR3 contains 14 residues. Deletions cut 2 bases from V and 6 bases from J, with 11 bases between. CDR3 nucleotides: TGTGCCAGCAGTTTAGAGGGGGTAGGTCAGCCCCAGCATTTT. This translates into CASSLEGVGQPQHF.

This clonotype has a single count. The rearrangement links TRBV20-1 to TRBJ2-3; tentatively, D is TRBD1 or TRBD2 (5 bases each). V shed 3 bases and J shed 6 bases, with 13 bases lying between them. The CDR3 loop spans 13 amino acids. The germline gives CDR1 DFQATT, CDR2 SNEGSKA (reference sequence). The CDR3 bases are TGCAGTGCTAGCCGACAGCCGGGGGATACGCAGTATTTT. Translating it yields CSASRQPGDTQYF.

The chain recombines TRBV7-9 with TRBJ2-7; 7 nucleotides agree with TRBD1. J lost 5 bases, V lost 11 bases, and 15 bases had no gene match. Germline V gene sequence: CDR1 SEHNR, CDR2 FQNEAQ (reference sequence). This CDR3 region has 14 residues. The CDR3 DNA reads TGTGCCGGAACTCCGGGACAGAAAGAGCACGAGCAGTACTTC. It yields the protein CAGTPGQKEHEQYF. Complete variable domain (other parts from reference TRBV7-9 and TRBJ2-7): DTGVSQNPRHKITKRGQNVTFRCDPISEHNRLYWYRQTLGQGPEFLTYFQNEAQLEKSRLLSDRFSAERPKGSFSTLEIQRTEQGDSAMYLCAGTPGQKEHEQYFGPGTRLTVT.

Many counts were recorded for this clonotype. The gene calls are TRBV28 and TRBJ1-6; tentatively, D is TRBD1 (5 bases). Looked up from germline, CDR1 is MDHEN and CDR2 is SYDVKM. The V gene lost 3 bases and the J gene lost 11 bases, with 11 bases spanning the gap. The CDR3 is 13 residues long. The CDR3 DNA is TGTGCCAGCAGTTTTTGTGGGGGAACACCCCTCCACTTT. Translating it yields CASSFCGGTPLHF.

The chain links TRBV11-1 to TRBJ1-1; 10 bases match TRBD1. Germline V gives CDR1 SGHAT, CDR2 FQDESV (reference sequence). V lost 6 bases and J lost 6; bases outside the gene matches: 7. The CDR3 spans 14 residues. CDR3 DNA sequence: TGTGCCAGCAGTGGACAGGGGGTACGAGCTGAAGCTTTCTTT. Its protein is CASSGQGVRAEAFF.

This clonotype was observed many times. The chain couples TRBV4-1 to TRBJ2-5; D perhaps matches TRBD2 (5 bases). The CDR3 covers 16 residues. Between the trimmed V and J ends, which lost 4 bases and 0 bases, there was a span of 15 bases. The V gene's germline CDR1 is MGHRA and CDR2 YSYEKL. The CDR3 sequence is CASSLRGVRYQETQYF. The DNA of the CDR3 is TGCGCCAGCAGCCTACGGGGTGTCAGGTACCAAGAGACCCAGTACTTC.

The table lists this clonotype with a few counts. V usage is TRBV24-1 and J usage is TRBJ2-5; TRBD2 is a possible D gene (5 bases). Matching the DNA end better, TRBJ2-1 makes the J call doubtful. This CDR3 has 13 residues. Germline V gene sequence: CDR1 KGHDR, CDR2 SFDVKD. The CDR3 DNA reads TGTGCCACCAGTGATTTGACTCTCGAGGGGCAGTTCTTC. Encoded protein: CATSDLTLEGQFF.

This clonotype was observed a few times. The chain joins TRBV3-1 to TRBJ2-7; D may match TRBD1 or TRBD2 (5 bases each). Between the trimmed V and J ends, which lost 4 bases and 2 bases, there was a span of 18 bases. This CDR3 is 16 amino acids long. The germline gives CDR1 LGHDT, CDR2 YNNKEL (reference sequence). CDR3 residues: CASSRGAEVRTYEQYF. Here the CDR3 DNA reads TGTGCCAGCAGCCGAGGGGCGGAGGTCAGGACCTACGAGCAGTACTTC.